The sequence of this TCR beta chain was determined in a study of T cell repertoires in cytomegalovirus infection. Study details: Recently identified HLA-C-restricted CMV epitopes were among the peptides used. Indicated by public TCR beta signatures were CMV infection and matching HLA type.

This clonotype was observed a few times. As yet, its antigen is unknown. MiXCR was run by TCRdb on the reads, yielding one entry per CDR3 protein. This table has about 69,000 distinct CDR3 sequences, less than 30% appearing once. The study, taken as a whole, reports: CMV-specific TCR beta clonotypes restricted by HLA-C were the ones dominating the ex vivo response. Carriage of CMV together with the relevant HLA was identifiable through cumulative public TCR beta family frequency.

Germline CDR1 and CDR2: LGHNT and FRNRAP. Trimming took 2 bases from V and 4 from J, leaving 17 bases between them. The CDR3 contains 16 residues. This clonotype was sampled from a human donor in good health (CMV status not recorded). Some clones in this sample may be carry-over from other donors' samples. J is TRBJ1-1 and V is TRBV12-5; D may be TRBD1 (5 bases). Sequenced material: CD8+ T cells from cultured PBMCs, taken from culture after CMV antigen stimulation. The CDR3 reads CASGLQGDGGATEAFF. The CDR3 nucleotides are TGTGCTAGTGGTTTGCAGGGCGATGGGGGTGCCACTGAAGCTTTCTTT.